This is a list of T cell receptor beta chains from one sample in a study of blood T cells in healthy people across ages. TCRdb used MiXCR to reprocess the 5' RACE reads, holding one entry per CDR3 protein. The sample consists of roughly 1,000,000 distinct CDR3 sequences, less than 25% of them appearing once. These same data were also listed under a study on T cells of mothers and their children.

Sample: blood. The receptors here all came from a girl aged 2-9 years in good health. Each CDR3 is given without its conserved first and last residue. The order of the fields is J gene, V gene, clone size, CDR3 protein. Clone size appears in some rows only: once, few, many, or a class for an expanded clone.

TRBJ2-2 | TRBV12-3/TRBV12-4 | few | ASSLLKTRGVGELF
TRBJ2-7 | TRBV12-3/TRBV12-4 | - | ASSSDRGDRY
- | TRBV11-2 | - | ASSPDGLGLREQF
TRBJ2-3 | TRBV9 | few | ASSVEVSGVTDTQY
TRBJ1-4 | TRBV5-1 | - | ASSLAGDRNEKLF
TRBJ2-1 | TRBV20-1 | few | SAREAGGPNEQF
TRBJ2-1 | TRBV7-2 | few | ASSPMDEQF
- | TRBV29-1 | few | SVEWAAPGRLANEQF
TRBJ2-3 | TRBV29-1 | - | SVVGPAGSTDTQY
TRBJ2-5 | TRBV4-1 | - | ASSHMTGVILGTQY
TRBJ1-5 | TRBV5-6 | - | ASSLGWGSEPQH
TRBJ2-2 | TRBV15 | few | ATSITELAGGMGAGELF
TRBJ2-3 | TRBV2 | few | AKSGAGASTDTQY
TRBJ2-3 | TRBV12-3/TRBV12-4 | few | AIYWEADTQY
TRBJ2-5 | TRBV6-2/TRBV6-3 | few | ASSYSGQGETQY
TRBJ2-5 | TRBV6-2/TRBV6-3 | - | ASSYSPEPGETQY
TRBJ2-3 | TRBV2 | - | ASALPGSSTDTQY
TRBJ2-6 | TRBV5-1 | - | ASSLENVLT
TRBJ1-3 | TRBV6-5 | - | ASSYFGNTIY
TRBJ2-3 | TRBV5-1 | - | ASSSPSGGRGDTQY
TRBJ1-2 | TRBV6-2/TRBV6-3 | - | ASSYSEYYGYT
TRBJ2-5 | TRBV4-2 | few | ASSVGLAAEETQY
TRBJ2-7 | TRBV13 | - | ASSLGGLAEGEQY
TRBJ2-2 | TRBV29-1 | few | SARTGGEGGELF
TRBJ2-1 | TRBV9 | few | ASSAPTSNEQF
TRBJ1-6 | TRBV28 | - | ASSLYSSYNSPLH
TRBJ2-1 | TRBV18 | - | ASSPQGLALSYNEQF
TRBJ2-7 | TRBV24-1 | - | ATGGRLSYEQY
TRBJ1-2 | TRBV7-8 | - | ASSLGGQMGQGFGYT
TRBJ1-1 | TRBV6-5 | few | ASSLNWEEYTEAF
TRBJ1-2 | TRBV28 | - | ASSSFGYT